Given below is one T cell receptor beta chain in context. This specimen belongs to a study of blood T cell repertoires in COVID-19. Study information: Donors in the United States, Italy and Spain gave samples during acute or convalescent COVID-19. Sources were T cells, B-cell-depleted T cells, or PBMCs; the material itself was cDNA or gDNA.

In the authors' workflow: Reference gene primer amplification gave estimated nucleated cell counts. Libraries were prepared by immunoSEQ multiplex PCR; TCRdb keeps only in-frame clonotypes and omits some of them. The V and J calls and clone size were taken over from that table, and D and trimming were inferred from the DNA. The sample records hundreds of thousands of clones, approximately 82% being singletons. The CDR3 sequence is 14 residues long. After removal of 3 bases from V and 3 bases from J, the junction contained 2 bases not matched to a gene. The V gene's germline CDR1 is MNHEY and CDR2 SVGAGI.

The TCR sequence derives from a man aged 80 or over with acute or convalescent COVID-19. The chain carries TRBV6-5 and TRBJ1-3; 7 positions match TRBD1. The sample comprised peripheral blood. The DNA for the CDR3 is TGTGCCAGCAGTTATGGGGACAGTGGAAACACCATATATTTT. Its protein product is CASSYGDSGNTIYF.